These T cell receptor beta chains were read from a single sample in a study of cytomegalovirus exposure and HLA in healthy donors. Sequenced by immunoSEQ multiplex PCR; TCRdb stores in-frame clones only, minus some. This table has fewer than 150,000 clones, 80% appearing once. The sequenced material came from PBMCs. These receptor sequences come from a middle-aged man in good health and CMV-seropositive. Both conserved end residues are part of each CDR3. The D gene is left open where the match is weak. Some rows mark clone size as missing; the rest say once, few, many or name a class of expanded clone.

TRBV18,TRBJ2-6,-,-,TGTGCCAGCTCACCAGGCGGGGCTGGGGCCAACGTCCTGACTTTC,CASSPGGAGANVLTF
TRBV6-5,TRBJ1-5,-,-,TGTGCCAGCAGTGAACACCGTAGCAATCAGCCCCAGCATTTT,CASSEHRSNQPQHF
TRBV7-9,TRBJ1-1,-,TRBD1,TGTGCCAGCAGCCGGGGACAGCCCACTGAAGCTTTCTTT,CASSRGQPTEAFF
TRBV4-2,TRBJ1-3,-,-,TGTGCCAGCAGCCAAGATTGGGGCAGATTGGGGGGCACCATATATTTT,CASSQDWGRLGGTIYF
TRBV5-6,TRBJ1-2,-,-,TGTGCCAGCAGCCGGAGCTATGGCTACACCTTC,CASSRSYGYTF
TRBV27,TRBJ1-2,-,-,TGTGCCAGCAGTTCGACAGCTAGCTATGGCTACACCTTC,CASSSTASYGYTF
TRBV7-8,TRBJ2-7,-,-,TGTGCCAGCAGCTTATTAAGCACTCTGAACCCCTCCTACGAGCAGTACTTC,CASSLLSTLNPSYEQYF
TRBV6-5,TRBJ1-1,-,-,TGTGCCAGCAGTCGAGCGATGGAGGCTTTCTTT,CASSRAMEAFF
TRBV7-9,TRBJ1-6,-,-,TGTGCCAGCAGCCCAACTCCTCAAGACAGGAATAATTCCCCCCTCCACTTT,CASSPTPQDRNNSPLHF
TRBV19,TRBJ1-1,-,TRBD1,TGTGCCAGTACCCGGACAGGGTCTCTCTCAGAAGCTTTCTTT,CASTRTGSLSEAFF
TRBV6-5,TRBJ2-7,-,TRBD1,TGTGCCAGCAGTCACAGCCTAGGGACAGGGGGCGAGCAGTACTTC,CASSHSLGTGGEQYF
TRBV7-6,TRBJ1-5,few,TRBD1,TGTGCCAGCAGCTCCGGACAGGGCCAGCCCCAGCATTTT,CASSSGQGQPQHF
TRBV7-9,TRBJ2-1,once,TRBD2,TGTGCCAGCAGATCCAGGACTAGCGGGAGTCCCAATGAGCAGTTCTTC,CASRSRTSGSPNEQFF
TRBV28,TRBJ1-6,-,TRBD1,TGTGCCAGCAGTAAGACAGGGGCCCTGAATTCACCCCTCCACTTT,CASSKTGALNSPLHF
TRBV27,TRBJ2-1,-,TRBD2,TGTGCCAGCAGTTTATCAGGGACTAGCGGGAGTCGTCCCTACAATGAGCAGTTCTTC,CASSLSGTSGSRPYNEQFF
TRBV6-6,TRBJ2-3,-,TRBD1,TGTGCCAGCAGCCCAGGACAGGGGAGGAATACGCAGTATTTT,CASSPGQGRNTQYF
TRBV6-5,TRBJ1-4,-,-,TGTGCCAGCAGTTACTCGATCATTGAGGAAAAACTGTTTTTT,CASSYSIIEEKLFF
TRBV7-2,TRBJ2-1,-,TRBD2,TGTGCCAGCAGCCTAGCGGGAGTAACCAATGAGCAGTTCTTC,CASSLAGVTNEQFF
TRBV4-3,TRBJ2-7,-,-,TGCGCCAGCAGCCAAGGAGGGGGCGGGGGGCGAGAGCAGTACTTC,CASSQGGGGGREQYF
TRBV19,TRBJ1-1,-,-,TGTGCCAGTAGTATGACCGGGTGGGGCCACATGAACACTGAAGCTTTCTTT,CASSMTGWGHMNTEAFF
TRBV11-2,TRBJ2-3,-,-,TGTGCCAGCAGCTTAGACCCTCGCACAGATACGCAGTATTTT,CASSLDPRTDTQYF
TRBV14,TRBJ2-1,-,TRBD1,TGTGCCAGGGGCGGGACAGGGATCCATGAGCAGTTCTTC,CARGGTGIHEQFF
TRBV18,TRBJ2-1,-,-,TGTGCCAGCTCACCACCTATTATACAACACAATGAGCAGTTCTTC,CASSPPIIQHNEQFF
TRBV5-6,TRBJ1-3,-,TRBD1,TGTGCCAGCAGCAGCTTGTTTAGGGACAGCGCCAATTTT,CASSSLFRDSANF
TRBV19,TRBJ1-6,few,-,TGTGCCAGTAGCTCCAGACAGAATAATTCACCCCTCCACTTT,CASSSRQNNSPLHF
TRBV10-3,TRBJ2-7,-,TRBD1,TGTGCCATCAGTGAGGAGGGGGCTAGCTCCTACGAGCAGTACTTC,CAISEEGASSYEQYF
TRBV19,TRBJ2-1,-,TRBD2,TGTGCCAGTAGTAGGTGGCCGGGGCGGGAGGTCTCCAATGAGCAGTTCTTC,CASSRWPGREVSNEQFF
TRBV19,TRBJ1-6,-,-,TGTGCCAGTAGTACCCCCAGGACAGAAAATTCACCCCTCCACTTT,CASSTPRTENSPLHF
TRBV19,TRBJ2-7,-,TRBD1,TGTGCCAGTCAGGGGACAGGGGGCATCTACGAGCAGTACTTC,CASQGTGGIYEQYF
TRBV25-1,TRBJ2-1,-,TRBD2,TGTGCCAGCAGTGAATTGGCGGGAGGAGGATATGAGCAGTTCTTC,CASSELAGGGYEQFF
TRBV19,TRBJ1-5,-,-,TGTGACCAGGGGAATCGGGGCAATCAGCCCCAGCATTTT,CDQGNRGNQPQHF
TRBV7-9,TRBJ1-1,-,-,TGTGCCAGCAGCTTAGGGGCTAACACTGAAGCTTTCTTT,CASSLGANTEAFF
TRBV6-4,TRBJ2-7,-,TRBD1,TGTGCCAGCAGTGACCCAAGACAGGGCTACGAGCAGTACTTC,CASSDPRQGYEQYF
TRBV28,TRBJ1-1,once,TRBD1,TGTGCCAGCAGTTTTGACAGGGGTTTGAACACTGAAGCTTTCTTT,CASSFDRGLNTEAFF
TRBV6-5,TRBJ1-6,few,-,TGTGCCAGCAGTCGCGACAGTTCACCCCTCCACTTT,CASSRDSSPLHF
TRBV7-9,TRBJ2-1,-,-,TGTGCCAGCAGCTTACTTGGGACTCCAACCGGGTACAATGAGCAGTTCTTC,CASSLLGTPTGYNEQFF
TRBV7-2,TRBJ2-3,-,-,TGTGCCAGCAGTCCCAGGGTTCGCACAGATACGCAGTATTTT,CASSPRVRTDTQYF
TRBV5-6,TRBJ1-5,-,-,TGTGCCAGCAGCCCTATTGTACAGGACCGAAACAATCAGCCCCAGCATTTT,CASSPIVQDRNNQPQHF
TRBV7-2,TRBJ2-1,-,-,TGTGCCAGCAGGCCAGGGGGGAATGAGCAGTTCTTC,CASRPGGNEQFF
TRBV5-1,TRBJ1-2,-,-,TGCGCCAGCAGCTTGGGTGACAGGTCTAACTATGGCTACACCTTC,CASSLGDRSNYGYTF
TRBV6-5,TRBJ1-4,-,TRBD1,TGTGCCAGCAGTTACCGGACAGGGCTTAATGAAAAACTGTTTTTT,CASSYRTGLNEKLFF
TRBV11-2,TRBJ2-3,-,-,TGTGCCAGCAGCTTAAGGCCAGGGGACACAGATACGCAGTATTTT,CASSLRPGDTDTQYF